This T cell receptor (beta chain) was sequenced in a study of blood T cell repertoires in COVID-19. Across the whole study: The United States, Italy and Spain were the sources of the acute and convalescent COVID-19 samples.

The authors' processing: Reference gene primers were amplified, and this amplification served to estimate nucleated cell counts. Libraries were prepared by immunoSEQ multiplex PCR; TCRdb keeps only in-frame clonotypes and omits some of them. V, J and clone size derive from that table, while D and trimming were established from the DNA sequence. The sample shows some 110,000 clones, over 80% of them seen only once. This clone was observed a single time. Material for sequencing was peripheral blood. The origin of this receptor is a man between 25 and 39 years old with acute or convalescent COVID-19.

The CDR3 bases are TGTGCCACCAGCCTAGCGGGAGCAAGAAATGAGCAGTTCTTC. This gives the protein CATSLAGARNEQFF. V is TRBV15 and J is TRBJ2-1; TRBD2 aligns across 10 bases. Germline V gene data show CDR1 as LNHNV and CDR2 as YYDKDF (reference sequence). Trimming took 5 bases from V and 7 from J; bases not matched to a gene: 5. The CDR3 spans 14 residues.